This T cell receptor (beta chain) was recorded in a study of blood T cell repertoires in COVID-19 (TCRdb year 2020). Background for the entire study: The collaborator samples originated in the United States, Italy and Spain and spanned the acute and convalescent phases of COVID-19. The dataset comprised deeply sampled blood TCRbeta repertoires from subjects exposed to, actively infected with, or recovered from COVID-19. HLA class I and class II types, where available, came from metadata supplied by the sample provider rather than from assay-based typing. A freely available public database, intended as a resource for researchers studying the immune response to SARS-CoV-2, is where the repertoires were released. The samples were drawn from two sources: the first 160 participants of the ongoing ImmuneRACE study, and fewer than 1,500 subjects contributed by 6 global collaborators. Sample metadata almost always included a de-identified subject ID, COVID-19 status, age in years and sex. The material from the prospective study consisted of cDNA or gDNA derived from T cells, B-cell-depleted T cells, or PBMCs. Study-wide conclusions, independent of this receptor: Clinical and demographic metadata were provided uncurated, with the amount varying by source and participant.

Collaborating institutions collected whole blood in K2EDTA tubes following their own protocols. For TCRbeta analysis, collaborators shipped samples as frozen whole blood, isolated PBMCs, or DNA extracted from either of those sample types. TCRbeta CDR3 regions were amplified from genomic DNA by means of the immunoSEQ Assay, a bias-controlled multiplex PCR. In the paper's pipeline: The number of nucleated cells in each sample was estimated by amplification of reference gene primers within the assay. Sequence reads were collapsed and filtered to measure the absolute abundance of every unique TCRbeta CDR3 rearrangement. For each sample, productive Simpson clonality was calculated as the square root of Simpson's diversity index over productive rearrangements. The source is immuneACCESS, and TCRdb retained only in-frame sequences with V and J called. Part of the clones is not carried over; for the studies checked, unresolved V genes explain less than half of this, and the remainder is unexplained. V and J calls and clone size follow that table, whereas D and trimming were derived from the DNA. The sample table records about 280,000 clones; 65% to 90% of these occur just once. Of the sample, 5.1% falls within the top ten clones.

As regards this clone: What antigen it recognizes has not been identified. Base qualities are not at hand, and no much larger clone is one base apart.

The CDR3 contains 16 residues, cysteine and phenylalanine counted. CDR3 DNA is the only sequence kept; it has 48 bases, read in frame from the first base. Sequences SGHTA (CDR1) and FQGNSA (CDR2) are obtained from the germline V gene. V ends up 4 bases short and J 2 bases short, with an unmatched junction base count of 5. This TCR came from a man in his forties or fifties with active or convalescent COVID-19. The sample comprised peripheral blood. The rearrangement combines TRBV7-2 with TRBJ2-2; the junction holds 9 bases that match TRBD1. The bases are TGTGCCAGCAGCTCCGGGACAGGGTTTAACACCGGGGAGCTGTTTTTT. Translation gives CASSSGTGFNTGELFF.